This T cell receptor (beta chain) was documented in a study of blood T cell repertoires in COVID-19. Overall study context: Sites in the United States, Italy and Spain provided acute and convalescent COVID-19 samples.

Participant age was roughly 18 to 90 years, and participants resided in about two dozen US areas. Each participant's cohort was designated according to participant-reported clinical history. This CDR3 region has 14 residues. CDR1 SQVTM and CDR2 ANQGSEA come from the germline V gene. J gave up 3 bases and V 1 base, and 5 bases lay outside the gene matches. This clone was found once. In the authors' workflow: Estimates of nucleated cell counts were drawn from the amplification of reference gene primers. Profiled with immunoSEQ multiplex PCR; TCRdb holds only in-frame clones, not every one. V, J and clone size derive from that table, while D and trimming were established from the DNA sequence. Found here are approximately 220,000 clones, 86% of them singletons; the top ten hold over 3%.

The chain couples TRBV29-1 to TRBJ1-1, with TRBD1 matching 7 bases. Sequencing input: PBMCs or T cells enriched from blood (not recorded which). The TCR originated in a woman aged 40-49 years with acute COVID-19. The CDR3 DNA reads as TGCAGCGTTGAAGTCCGAGGGGGCTACACTGAAGCTTTCTTT. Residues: CSVEVRGGYTEAFF.